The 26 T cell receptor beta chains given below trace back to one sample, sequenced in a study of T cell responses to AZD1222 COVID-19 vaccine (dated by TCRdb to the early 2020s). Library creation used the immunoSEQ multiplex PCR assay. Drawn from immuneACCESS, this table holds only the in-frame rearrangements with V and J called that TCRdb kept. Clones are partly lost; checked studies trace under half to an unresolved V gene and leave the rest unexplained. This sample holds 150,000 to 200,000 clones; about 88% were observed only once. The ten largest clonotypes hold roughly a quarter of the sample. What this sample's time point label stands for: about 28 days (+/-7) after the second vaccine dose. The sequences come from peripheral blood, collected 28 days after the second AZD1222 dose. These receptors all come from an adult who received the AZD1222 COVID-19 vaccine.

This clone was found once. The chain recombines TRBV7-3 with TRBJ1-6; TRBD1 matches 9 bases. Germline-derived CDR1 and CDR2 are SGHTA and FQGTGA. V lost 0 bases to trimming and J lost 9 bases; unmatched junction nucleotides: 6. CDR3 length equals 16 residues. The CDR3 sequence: CASSLTPGTGSSPLHF. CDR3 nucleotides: TGTGCCAGCAGCTTAACCCCTGGGACAGGGAGTTCACCCCTCCACTTT.

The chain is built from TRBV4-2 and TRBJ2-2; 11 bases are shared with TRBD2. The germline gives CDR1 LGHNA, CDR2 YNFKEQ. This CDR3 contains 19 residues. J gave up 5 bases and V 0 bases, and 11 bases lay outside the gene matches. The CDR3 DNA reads TGTGCCAGCAGCCAAGAGGGTAGCGGGAGGGCCAGTGGTACCGGGGAGCTGTTTTTT. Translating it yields CASSQEGSGRASGTGELFF.

CDR3 DNA: TGTGCCAGCAGCTTAGCGGCTGGTACCTATAATTCACCCCTCCACTTT. Residues: CASSLAAGTYNSPLHF. This rearrangement joins TRBV7-9 to TRBJ1-6; D uncertain. This CDR3 has 16 amino acids. Germline V CDR1 and CDR2: SEHNR, FQNEAQ (reference sequence). V dropped 0 bases and J dropped 2 bases, with 8 bases sitting between them.

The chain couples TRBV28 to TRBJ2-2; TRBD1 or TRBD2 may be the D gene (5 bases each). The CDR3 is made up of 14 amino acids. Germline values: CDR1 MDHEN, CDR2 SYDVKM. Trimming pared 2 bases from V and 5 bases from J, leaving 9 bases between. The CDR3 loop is CASSLQGGTGELFF. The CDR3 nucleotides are TGTGCCAGCAGTTTACAGGGCGGGACCGGGGAGCTGTTTTTT. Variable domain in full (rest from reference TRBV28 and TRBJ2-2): DVKVTQSSRYLVKRTGEKVFLECVQDMDHENMFWYRQDPGLGLRLIYFSYDVKMKEKGDIPEGYSVSREKKERFSLILESASTNQTSMYLCASSLQGGTGELFFGEGSRLTVL.

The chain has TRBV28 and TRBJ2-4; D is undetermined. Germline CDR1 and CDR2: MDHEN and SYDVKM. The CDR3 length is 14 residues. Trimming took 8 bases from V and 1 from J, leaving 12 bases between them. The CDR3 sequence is CASGSLRAKNIQYF. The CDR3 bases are TGTGCCAGCGGGTCGTTAAGGGCCAAAAACATTCAGTACTTC. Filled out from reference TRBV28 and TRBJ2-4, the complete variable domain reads DVKVTQSSRYLVKRTGEKVFLECVQDMDHENMFWYRQDPGLGLRLIYFSYDVKMKEKGDIPEGYSVSREKKERFSLILESASTNQTSMYLCASGSLRAKNIQYFGAGTRLSVL.

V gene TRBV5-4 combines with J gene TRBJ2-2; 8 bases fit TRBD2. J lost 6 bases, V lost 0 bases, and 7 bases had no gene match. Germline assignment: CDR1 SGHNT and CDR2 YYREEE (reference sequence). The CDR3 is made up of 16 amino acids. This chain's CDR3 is CASSLAAGSGAGELFF. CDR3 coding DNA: TGTGCCAGCAGCTTGGCCGCGGGTAGCGGGGCCGGGGAGCTGTTTTTT.

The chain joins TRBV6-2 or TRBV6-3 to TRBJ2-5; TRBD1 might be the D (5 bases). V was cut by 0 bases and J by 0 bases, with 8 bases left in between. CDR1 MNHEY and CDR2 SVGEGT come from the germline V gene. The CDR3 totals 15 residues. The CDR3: CASSYSSRDQETQYF. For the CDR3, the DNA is TGTGCCAGCAGTTACTCGTCCAGGGACCAAGAGACCCAGTACTTC.

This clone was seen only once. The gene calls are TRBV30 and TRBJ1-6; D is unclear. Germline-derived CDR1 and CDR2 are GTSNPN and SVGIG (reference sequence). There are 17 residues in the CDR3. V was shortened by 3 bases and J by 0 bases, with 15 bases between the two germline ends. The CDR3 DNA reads TGTGCCTGGAGAGTAGTAGAACGTCTCTCCTATAATTCACCCCTCCACTTT. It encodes CAWRVVERLSYNSPLHF.

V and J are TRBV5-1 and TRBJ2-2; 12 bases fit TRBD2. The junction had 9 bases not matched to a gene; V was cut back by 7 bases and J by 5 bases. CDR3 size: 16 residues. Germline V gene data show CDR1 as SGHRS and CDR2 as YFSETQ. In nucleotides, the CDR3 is TGCGCCAGCTACCCCCTAGCGGGAGGGGAGACCGGGGAGCTGTTTTTT. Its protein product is CASYPLAGGETGELFF.

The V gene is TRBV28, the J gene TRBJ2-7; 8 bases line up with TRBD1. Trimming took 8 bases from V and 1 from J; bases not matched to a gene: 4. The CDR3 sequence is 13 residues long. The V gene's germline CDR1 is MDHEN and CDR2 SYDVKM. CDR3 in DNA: TGTGCCAGCTACCGACAGGGGTCCTACGAGCAGTACTTC. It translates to CASYRQGSYEQYF. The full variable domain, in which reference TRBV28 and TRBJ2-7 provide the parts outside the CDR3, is DVKVTQSSRYLVKRTGEKVFLECVQDMDHENMFWYRQDPGLGLRLIYFSYDVKMKEKGDIPEGYSVSREKKERFSLILESASTNQTSMYLCASYRQGSYEQYFGPGTRLTVT.

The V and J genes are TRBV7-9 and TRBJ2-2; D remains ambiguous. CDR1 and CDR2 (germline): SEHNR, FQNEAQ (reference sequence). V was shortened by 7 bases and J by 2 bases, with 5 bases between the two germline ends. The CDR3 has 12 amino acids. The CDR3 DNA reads TGTGCCAGCATCAGTAACACCGGGGAGCTGTTTTTT. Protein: CASISNTGELFF.

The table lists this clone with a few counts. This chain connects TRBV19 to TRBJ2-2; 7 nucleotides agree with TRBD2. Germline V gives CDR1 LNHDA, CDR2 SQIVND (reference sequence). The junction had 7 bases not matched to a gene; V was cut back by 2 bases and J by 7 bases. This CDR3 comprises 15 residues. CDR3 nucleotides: TGTGCCAGTAGTATAATTGGCGGGAGTTACGGGGAGCTGTTTTTT. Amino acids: CASSIIGGSYGELFF.

The chain's CDR3 is CASSLSHTGELFF. CDR3 nucleotides: TGTGCCAGCAGTTTATCCCACACCGGGGAGCTGTTTTTT. The chain employs TRBV28 and TRBJ2-2; D is uncertain. The V end was cut by 1 base, the J end by 3 bases, with 3 bases between. This CDR3 region has 13 residues. Germline-derived CDR1 and CDR2 are MDHEN and SYDVKM.

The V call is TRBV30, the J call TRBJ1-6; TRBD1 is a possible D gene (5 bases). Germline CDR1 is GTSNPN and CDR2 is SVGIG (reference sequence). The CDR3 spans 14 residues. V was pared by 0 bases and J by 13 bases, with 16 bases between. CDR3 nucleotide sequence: TGTGCCTGGAGTGTGGGGGGGAAAGGCTTTCCCCTCCACTTT. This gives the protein CAWSVGGKGFPLHF.

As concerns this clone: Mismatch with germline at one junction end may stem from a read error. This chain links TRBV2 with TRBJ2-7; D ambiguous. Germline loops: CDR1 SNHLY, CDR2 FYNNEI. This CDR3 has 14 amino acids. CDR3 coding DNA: TGTGCCACCAGTACCTGGCACTTCTTAATGGAGCAGTACTTC. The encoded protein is CATSTWHFLMEQYF.

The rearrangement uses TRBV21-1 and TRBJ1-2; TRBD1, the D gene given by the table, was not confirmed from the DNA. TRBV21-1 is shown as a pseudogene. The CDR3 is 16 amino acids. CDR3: CASSDIGDTTNYGYTF. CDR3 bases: TGTGCCAGCAGCGATATAGGGGACACAACTAACTATGGCTACACCTTC.

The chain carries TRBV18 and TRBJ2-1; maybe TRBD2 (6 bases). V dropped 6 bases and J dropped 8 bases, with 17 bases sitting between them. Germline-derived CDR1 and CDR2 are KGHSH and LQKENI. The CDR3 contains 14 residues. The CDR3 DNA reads TGTGCCAGCTCGGCGACTGGCGGCGGGGATGAGCAGTTCTTC. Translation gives CASSATGGGDEQFF.

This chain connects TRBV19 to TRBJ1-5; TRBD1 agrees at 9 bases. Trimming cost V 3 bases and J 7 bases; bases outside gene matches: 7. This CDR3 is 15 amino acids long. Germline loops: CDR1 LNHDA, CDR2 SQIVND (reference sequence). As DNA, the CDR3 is TGTGCCAGTAGTATCGGACAGGGGCCGGGGCAGCCCCAGCATTTT. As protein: CASSIGQGPGQPQHF.

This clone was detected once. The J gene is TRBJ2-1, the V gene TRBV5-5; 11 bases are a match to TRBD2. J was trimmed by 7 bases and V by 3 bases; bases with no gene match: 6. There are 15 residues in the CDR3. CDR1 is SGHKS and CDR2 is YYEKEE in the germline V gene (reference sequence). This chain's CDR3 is CASSSPGLAVNEQFF. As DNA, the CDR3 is TGTGCCAGCAGCTCGCCGGGACTAGCGGTGAATGAGCAGTTCTTC.

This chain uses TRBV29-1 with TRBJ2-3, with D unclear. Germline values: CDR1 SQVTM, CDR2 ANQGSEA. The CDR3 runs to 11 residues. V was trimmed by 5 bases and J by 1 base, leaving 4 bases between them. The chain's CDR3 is CSVLGTDTQYF. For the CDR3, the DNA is TGCAGCGTTCTCGGCACAGATACGCAGTATTTT.

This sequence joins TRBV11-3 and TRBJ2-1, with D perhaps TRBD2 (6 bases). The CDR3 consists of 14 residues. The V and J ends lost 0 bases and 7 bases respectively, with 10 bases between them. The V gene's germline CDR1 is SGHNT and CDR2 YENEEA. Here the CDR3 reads CASSLDRGKNEQFF. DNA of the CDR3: TGTGCCAGCAGCTTAGATCGGGGGAAGAATGAGCAGTTCTTC.

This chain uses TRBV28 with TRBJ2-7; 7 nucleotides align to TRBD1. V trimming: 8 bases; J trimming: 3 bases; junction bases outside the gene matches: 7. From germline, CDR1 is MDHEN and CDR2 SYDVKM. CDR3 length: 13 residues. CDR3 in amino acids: CASLLGQSYEQYF. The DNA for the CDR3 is TGTGCCAGCCTCTTGGGACAGAGCTACGAGCAGTACTTC.

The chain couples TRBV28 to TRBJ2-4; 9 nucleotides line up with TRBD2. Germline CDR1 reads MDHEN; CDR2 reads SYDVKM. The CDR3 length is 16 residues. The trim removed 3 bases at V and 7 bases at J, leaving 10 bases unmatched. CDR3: CASSLAAGGQTNIQYF. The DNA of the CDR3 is TGTGCCAGCAGTTTGGCAGCGGGAGGCCAAACGAACATTCAGTACTTC.

This CDR3 reads CASGSTREGHTGELFF. CDR3 DNA sequence: TGTGCCAGCGGCTCGACCCGGGAGGGCCACACCGGGGAGCTGTTTTTT. The V call is TRBV6-9, the J call TRBJ2-2, with TRBD2 identical over 8 bases. The germline V gene has CDR1 MNHGY and CDR2 SVAAGI. Trimming at V came to 8 bases and at J to 3 bases, leaving 11 bases not matched to a gene. The CDR3 has 16 residues.

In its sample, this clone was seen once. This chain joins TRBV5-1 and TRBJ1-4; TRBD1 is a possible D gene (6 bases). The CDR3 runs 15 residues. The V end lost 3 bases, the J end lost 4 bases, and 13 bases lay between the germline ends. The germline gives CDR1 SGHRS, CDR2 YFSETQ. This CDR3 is CASSSEPRGNEKLFF. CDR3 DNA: TGCGCCAGCAGCTCGGAACCCAGGGGTAATGAAAAACTGTTTTTT.

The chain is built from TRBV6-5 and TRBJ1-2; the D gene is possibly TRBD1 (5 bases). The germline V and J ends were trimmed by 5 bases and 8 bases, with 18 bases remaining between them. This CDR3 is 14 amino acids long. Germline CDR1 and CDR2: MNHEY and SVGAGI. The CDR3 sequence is CASSPGGSSLGYTF. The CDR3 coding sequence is TGTGCCAGCAGTCCGGGGGGGTCCTCCCTCGGCTACACCTTC.